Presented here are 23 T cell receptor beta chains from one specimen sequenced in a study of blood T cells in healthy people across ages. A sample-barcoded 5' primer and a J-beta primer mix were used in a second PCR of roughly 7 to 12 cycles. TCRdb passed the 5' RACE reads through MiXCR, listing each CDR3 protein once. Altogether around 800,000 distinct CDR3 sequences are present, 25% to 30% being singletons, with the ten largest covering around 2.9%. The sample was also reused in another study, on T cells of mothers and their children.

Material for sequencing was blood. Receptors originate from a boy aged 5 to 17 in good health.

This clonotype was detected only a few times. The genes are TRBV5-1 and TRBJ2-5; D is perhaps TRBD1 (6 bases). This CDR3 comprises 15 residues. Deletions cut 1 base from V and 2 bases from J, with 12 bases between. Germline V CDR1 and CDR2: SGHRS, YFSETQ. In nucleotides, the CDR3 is TGCGCCAGCAGCTTGTTCCAGGGGAAACAAGAGACCCAGTACTTC. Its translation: CASSLFQGKQETQYF.

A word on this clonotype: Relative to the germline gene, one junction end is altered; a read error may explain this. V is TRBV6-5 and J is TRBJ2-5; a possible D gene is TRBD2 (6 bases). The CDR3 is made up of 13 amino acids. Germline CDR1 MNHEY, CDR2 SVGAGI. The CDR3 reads CASRPGLTDEQLF. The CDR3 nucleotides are TGTGCCAGCAGACCGGGACTTACCGATGAGCAGCTCTTC.

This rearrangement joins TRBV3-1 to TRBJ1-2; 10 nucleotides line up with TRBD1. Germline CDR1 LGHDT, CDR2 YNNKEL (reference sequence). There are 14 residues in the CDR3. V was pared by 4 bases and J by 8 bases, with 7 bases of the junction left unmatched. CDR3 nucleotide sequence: TGTGCCAGCAGCCCCAGACAGGGGGCCTGGGGCTACACCTTC. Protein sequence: CASSPRQGAWGYTF.

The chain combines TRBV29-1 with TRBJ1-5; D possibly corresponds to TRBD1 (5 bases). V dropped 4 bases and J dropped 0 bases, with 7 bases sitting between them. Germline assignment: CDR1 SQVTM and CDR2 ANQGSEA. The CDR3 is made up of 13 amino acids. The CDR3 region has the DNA TGCAGCGTTGGGGGCGTTAGCAATCAGCCCCAGCATTTT. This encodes CSVGGVSNQPQHF.

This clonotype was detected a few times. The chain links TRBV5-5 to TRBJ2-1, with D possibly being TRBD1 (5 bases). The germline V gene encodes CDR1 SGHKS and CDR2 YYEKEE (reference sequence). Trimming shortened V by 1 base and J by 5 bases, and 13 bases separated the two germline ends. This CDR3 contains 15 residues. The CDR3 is CASSLSGKPHNEQFF. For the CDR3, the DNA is TGTGCCAGCAGCTTGTCAGGGAAACCCCACAATGAGCAGTTCTTC.

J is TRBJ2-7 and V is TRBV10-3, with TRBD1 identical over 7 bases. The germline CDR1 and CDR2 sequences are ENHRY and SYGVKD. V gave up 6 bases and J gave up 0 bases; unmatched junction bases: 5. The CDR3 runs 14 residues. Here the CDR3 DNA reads TGTGCCATCAGGGAACAGGGGCTCTCCTACGAGCAGTACTTC. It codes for CAIREQGLSYEQYF.

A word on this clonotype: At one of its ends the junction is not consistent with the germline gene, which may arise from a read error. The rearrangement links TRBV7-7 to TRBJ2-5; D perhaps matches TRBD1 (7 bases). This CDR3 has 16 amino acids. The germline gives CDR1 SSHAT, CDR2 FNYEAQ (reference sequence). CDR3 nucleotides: TGTGCTAGCAGCTTGGGCGCAGGGGGGATCGAAGAGACCCAGTACTTC. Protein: CASSLGAGGIEETQYF. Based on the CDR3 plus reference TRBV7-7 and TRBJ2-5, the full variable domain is GAGVSQSPRYKVTKRGQDVTLRCDPISSHATLYWYQQALGQGPEFLTYFNYEAQPDKSGLPSDRFSAERPEGSISTLTIQRTEQRDSAMYRCASSLGAGGIEETQYFGPGTRLLVL.

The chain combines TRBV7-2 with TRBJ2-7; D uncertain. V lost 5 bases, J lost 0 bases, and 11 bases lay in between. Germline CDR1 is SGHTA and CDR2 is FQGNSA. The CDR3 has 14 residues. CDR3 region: CASSPNGPSYEQYF. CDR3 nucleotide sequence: TGTGCCAGCAGCCCTAATGGACCCTCCTACGAGCAGTACTTC.

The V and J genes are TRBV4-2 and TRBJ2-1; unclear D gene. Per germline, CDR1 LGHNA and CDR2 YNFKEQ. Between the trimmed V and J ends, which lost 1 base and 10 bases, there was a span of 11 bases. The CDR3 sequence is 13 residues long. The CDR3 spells CASSQGWGSEQFF. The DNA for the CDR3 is TGTGCCAGCAGCCAAGGATGGGGTTCGGAGCAGTTCTTC.

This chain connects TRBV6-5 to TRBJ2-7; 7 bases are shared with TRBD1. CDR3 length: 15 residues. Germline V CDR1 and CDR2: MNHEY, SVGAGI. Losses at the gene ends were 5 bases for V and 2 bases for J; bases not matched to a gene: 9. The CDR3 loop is CASSPSDRLTYEQYF. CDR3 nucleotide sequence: TGTGCCAGCAGTCCTTCGGACAGGCTGACCTACGAGCAGTACTTC.

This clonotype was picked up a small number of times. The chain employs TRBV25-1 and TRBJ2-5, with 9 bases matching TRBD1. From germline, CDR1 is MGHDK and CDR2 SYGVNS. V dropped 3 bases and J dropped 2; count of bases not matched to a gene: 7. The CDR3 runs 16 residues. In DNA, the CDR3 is TGTGCCAGCAGTGACTCCGGGACAGGGAAGCAAGAGACCCAGTACTTC. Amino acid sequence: CASSDSGTGKQETQYF.

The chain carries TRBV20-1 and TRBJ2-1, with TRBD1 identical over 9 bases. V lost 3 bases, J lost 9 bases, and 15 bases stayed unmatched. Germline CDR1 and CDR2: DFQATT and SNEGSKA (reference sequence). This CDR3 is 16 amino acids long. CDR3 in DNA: TGCAGTGCTAGGAAGTACGGGGACAGGGCTATTCGTGAGCAGTTCTTC. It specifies CSARKYGDRAIREQFF.

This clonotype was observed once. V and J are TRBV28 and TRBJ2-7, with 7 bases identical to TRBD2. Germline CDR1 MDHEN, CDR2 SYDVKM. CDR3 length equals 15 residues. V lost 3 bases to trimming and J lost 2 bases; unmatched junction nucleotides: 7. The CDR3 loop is CASSLGGTNPYEQYF. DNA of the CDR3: TGTGCCAGCAGTTTGGGGGGGACTAACCCCTACGAGCAGTACTTC.

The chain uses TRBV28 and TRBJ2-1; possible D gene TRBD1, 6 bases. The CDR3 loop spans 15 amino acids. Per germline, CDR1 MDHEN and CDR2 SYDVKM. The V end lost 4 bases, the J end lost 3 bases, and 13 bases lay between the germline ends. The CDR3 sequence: CASSSWGQNYNEQFF. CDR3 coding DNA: TGTGCCAGCAGTTCATGGGGGCAGAACTACAATGAGCAGTTCTTC.

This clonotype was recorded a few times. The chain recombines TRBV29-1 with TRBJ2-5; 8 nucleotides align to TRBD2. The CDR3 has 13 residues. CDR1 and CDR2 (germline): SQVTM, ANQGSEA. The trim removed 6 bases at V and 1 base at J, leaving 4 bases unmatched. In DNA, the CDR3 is TGCAGCGTCCGTGGGACTAGCCAAGAGACCCAGTACTTC. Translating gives CSVRGTSQETQYF.

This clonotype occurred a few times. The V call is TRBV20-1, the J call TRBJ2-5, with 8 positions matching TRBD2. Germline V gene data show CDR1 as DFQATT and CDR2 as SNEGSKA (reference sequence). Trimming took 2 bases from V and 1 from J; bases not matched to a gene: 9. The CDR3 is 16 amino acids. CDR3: CSARPLGRGVQETQYF. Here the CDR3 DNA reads TGCAGTGCTAGACCCCTTGGGCGGGGGGTCCAAGAGACCCAGTACTTC.

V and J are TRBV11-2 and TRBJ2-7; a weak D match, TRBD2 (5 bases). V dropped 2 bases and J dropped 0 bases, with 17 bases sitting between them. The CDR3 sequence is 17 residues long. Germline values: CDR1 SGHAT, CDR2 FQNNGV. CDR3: CASSLMGPDSSSYEQYF. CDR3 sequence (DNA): TGTGCCAGCAGCTTAATGGGCCCGGACTCCAGCTCCTACGAGCAGTACTTC.

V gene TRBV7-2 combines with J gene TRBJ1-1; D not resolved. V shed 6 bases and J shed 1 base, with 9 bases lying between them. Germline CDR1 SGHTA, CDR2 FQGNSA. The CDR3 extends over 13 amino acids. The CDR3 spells CASRLSRNTEAFF. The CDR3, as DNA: TGTGCCAGCAGGTTAAGTAGGAACACTGAAGCTTTCTTT.

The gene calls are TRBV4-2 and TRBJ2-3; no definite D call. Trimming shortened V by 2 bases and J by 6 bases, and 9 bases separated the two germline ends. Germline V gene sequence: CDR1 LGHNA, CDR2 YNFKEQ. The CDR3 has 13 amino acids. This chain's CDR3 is CASSQSWADTQYF. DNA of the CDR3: TGTGCCAGCAGCCAATCTTGGGCGGATACGCAGTATTTT.

CDR3 sequence: CASSLSRNNIQYF. The CDR3 nucleotides are TGCGCCAGCAGCCTGAGTAGGAACAACATTCAGTACTTC. V and J are TRBV4-1 and TRBJ2-4, with no clear D. Trimming pared 4 bases from V and 7 bases from J, leaving 11 bases between. The CDR3 sequence is 13 residues long. Germline V gives CDR1 MGHRA, CDR2 YSYEKL.

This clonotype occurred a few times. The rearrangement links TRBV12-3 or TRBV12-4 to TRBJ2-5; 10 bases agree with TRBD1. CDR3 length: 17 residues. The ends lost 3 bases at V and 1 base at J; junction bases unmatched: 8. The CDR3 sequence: CASSFTPGQGPQETQYF. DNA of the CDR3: TGTGCCAGCAGTTTCACTCCGGGACAGGGGCCCCAAGAGACCCAGTACTTC.

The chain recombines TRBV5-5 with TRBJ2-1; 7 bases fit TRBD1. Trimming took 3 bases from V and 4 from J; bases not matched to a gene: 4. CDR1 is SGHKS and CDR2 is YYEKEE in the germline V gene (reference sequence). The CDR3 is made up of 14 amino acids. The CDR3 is CASSWGQSYNEQFF. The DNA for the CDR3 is TGTGCCAGCAGCTGGGGACAGTCGTACAATGAGCAGTTCTTC. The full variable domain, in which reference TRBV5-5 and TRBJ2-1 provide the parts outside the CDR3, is DAGVTQSPTHLIKTRGQQVTLRCSPISGHKSVSWYQQVLGQGPQFIFQYYEKEERGRGNFPDRFSARQFPNYSSELNVNALLLGDSALYLCASSWGQSYNEQFFGPGTRLTVL.

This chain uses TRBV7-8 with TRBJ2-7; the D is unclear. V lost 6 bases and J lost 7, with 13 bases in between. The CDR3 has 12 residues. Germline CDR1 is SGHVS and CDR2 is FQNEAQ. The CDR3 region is CASRSRAMEQYF. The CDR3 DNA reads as TGTGCCAGCAGGAGTAGGGCTATGGAGCAGTACTTC.